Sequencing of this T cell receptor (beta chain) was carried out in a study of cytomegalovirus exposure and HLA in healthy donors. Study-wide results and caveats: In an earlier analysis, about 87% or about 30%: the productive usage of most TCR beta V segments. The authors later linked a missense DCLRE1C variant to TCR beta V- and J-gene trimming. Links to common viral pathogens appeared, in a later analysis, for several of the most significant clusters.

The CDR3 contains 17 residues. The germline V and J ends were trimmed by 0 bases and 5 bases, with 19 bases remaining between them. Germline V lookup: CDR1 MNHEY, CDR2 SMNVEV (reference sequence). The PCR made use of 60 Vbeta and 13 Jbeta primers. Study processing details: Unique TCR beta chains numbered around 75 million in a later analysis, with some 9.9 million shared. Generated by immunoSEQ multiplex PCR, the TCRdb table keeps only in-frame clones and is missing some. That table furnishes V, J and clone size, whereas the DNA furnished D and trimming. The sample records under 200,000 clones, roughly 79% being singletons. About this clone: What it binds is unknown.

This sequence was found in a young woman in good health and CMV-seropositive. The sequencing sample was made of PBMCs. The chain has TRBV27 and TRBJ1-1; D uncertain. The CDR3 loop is CASSLSPREGIGTEAFF. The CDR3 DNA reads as TGTGCCAGCAGTTTATCCCCTCGGGAAGGGATTGGGACTGAAGCTTTCTTT.